Each of the 29 T cell receptor beta chains below was sequenced from the same sample in a study of blood T cell repertoires in COVID-19. Data came from immunoSEQ multiplex PCR; TCRdb stores just in-frame clones and leaves some out. The sample records 250,000 to 300,000 clones, 86% being singletons. Specimen: peripheral blood. These receptors originate from a woman in her 30s with COVID-19, enrolled during active disease.

The chain links TRBV12-3 or TRBV12-4 to TRBJ2-2; no clear D. V was cut by 6 bases and J by 3 bases, with 8 bases left in between. The CDR3 runs to 13 residues. CDR3 bases: TGTGCCAGCAGCCCTCGGGACACCGGGGAGCTGTTTTTT. Its translation: CASSPRDTGELFF.

The V gene is TRBV18, the J gene TRBJ1-2, with a weak D call TRBD1 (5 bases). The CDR3 is 14 amino acids. V was cut by 3 bases and J by 5 bases, with 13 bases left in between. The germline gives CDR1 KGHSH, CDR2 LQKENI. This CDR3 is CASSPSGGDYGYTF. The CDR3 nucleotides are TGTGCCAGCTCACCCTCGGGAGGGGATTATGGCTACACCTTC.

Remarks on this clone: This CDR3 is also generated by other DNA sequences in the sample. Written as DNA, the CDR3 is TGCAGTGCTAGCGGCGGTGAGACCCAGTACTTC. Protein sequence: CSASGGETQYF. The chain recombines TRBV20-1 with TRBJ2-5; D is unresolved. Germline V gives CDR1 DFQATT, CDR2 SNEGSKA (reference sequence). V shed 3 bases and J shed 5 bases, with 7 bases lying between them. The CDR3 has 11 amino acids.

The rearrangement links TRBV5-1 to TRBJ1-2; D is uncertain. Germline V gene data show CDR1 as SGHRS and CDR2 as YFSETQ. The germline V and J ends were trimmed by 1 base and 2 bases, with 6 bases remaining between them. The CDR3 consists of 13 residues. CDR3 DNA: TGCGCCAGCAGCTTGAACCGGAACTATGGCTACACCTTC. Residues: CASSLNRNYGYTF.

V and J are TRBV10-3 and TRBJ2-7; D ambiguous. In germline, CDR1 is ENHRY, CDR2 SYGVKD. The V end lost 11 bases, the J end lost 2 bases, and 19 bases lay between the germline ends. This CDR3 contains 14 residues. This CDR3 reads CASRPPETTYEQYF. The CDR3 DNA is TGTGCCTCCAGGCCCCCAGAGACCACCTACGAGCAGTACTTC.

The chain has TRBV5-1 and TRBJ2-7; TRBD1 agrees at 8 bases. The CDR3 covers 15 residues. The germline V gene has CDR1 SGHRS and CDR2 YFSETQ. Unmatched junction bases numbered 5, after V lost 0 bases and J lost 3 bases. The CDR3 DNA reads as TGCGCCAGCAGCTTGGCACAGGGGGGTGGCTACGAGCAGTACTTC. Translation gives CASSLAQGGGYEQYF.

This chain connects TRBV19 to TRBJ1-1; 8 nucleotides align to TRBD1. Germline CDR1 reads LNHDA; CDR2 reads SQIVND (reference sequence). This CDR3 has 14 amino acids. With V trimmed by 3 bases and J by 6 bases, 6 bases remained unmatched. As DNA, the CDR3 is TGTGCCAGTAGTATTGACAGGGGTTTCGCTGAAGCTTTCTTT. It translates to CASSIDRGFAEAFF.

The genes are TRBV28 and TRBJ2-1; maybe TRBD1 (6 bases). CDR1 MDHEN and CDR2 SYDVKM come from the germline V gene. V was pared by 3 bases and J by 3 bases, with 21 bases between. The CDR3 loop spans 18 amino acids. The CDR3 here is CASSLGLTLTGVYNEQFF. The DNA for the CDR3 is TGTGCCAGCAGTTTGGGCCTCACCCTGACAGGAGTCTACAATGAGCAGTTCTTC.

The chain carries TRBV10-3 and TRBJ1-1; D may be TRBD1 (5 bases). This CDR3 is built from 14 residues. The V and J ends lost 2 bases and 3 bases respectively, with 10 bases between them. In germline, CDR1 is ENHRY, CDR2 SYGVKD. This CDR3 is CAISELTGDTEAFF. As DNA, the CDR3 is TGTGCCATCAGTGAGCTAACAGGAGACACTGAAGCTTTCTTT.

This clone was counted once. The chain joins TRBV19 to TRBJ1-4; D unclear. The CDR3 has 15 residues. The ends were cut back, 4 bases at V and 3 bases at J, with 12 bases in the middle. Germline-derived CDR1 and CDR2 are LNHDA and SQIVND (reference sequence). CDR3 amino acids: CASSNGVSANEKLFF. The CDR3, as DNA: TGTGCCAGTAGTAACGGGGTATCTGCTAATGAAAAACTGTTTTTT.

Only one count was recorded for this clone. The chain is built from TRBV5-4 and TRBJ1-2; TRBD1 might be the D (5 bases). Germline CDR1 and CDR2: SGHNT and YYREEE (reference sequence). There are 12 residues in the CDR3. Trimming took off 3 bases at V and 8 bases at J, with 11 bases between the two ends. This CDR3 reads CASSSSGYGYTF. The CDR3 nucleotides read TGTGCCAGCAGCTCATCAGGGTACGGCTACACCTTC.

With regard to this clone: Additional DNA sequences in this sample encode the identical CDR3. The chain couples TRBV5-1 to TRBJ2-1; the match to TRBD1 covers 9 bases. The CDR3 runs to 15 residues. J lost 2 bases, V lost 0 bases, and 0 bases had no gene match. The germline V gene has CDR1 SGHRS and CDR2 YFSETQ. CDR3 DNA: TGCGCCAGCAGCTTGGGACAGGGGGCCTACAATGAGCAGTTCTTC. The encoded protein is CASSLGQGAYNEQFF.

This rearrangement joins TRBV5-4 to TRBJ2-1, with TRBD1 matching 9 bases. CDR1 is SGHNT and CDR2 is YYREEE in the germline V gene (reference sequence). This CDR3 spans 15 amino acids. Unmatched junction bases numbered 6, after V lost 1 base and J lost 7 bases. CDR3 nucleotide sequence: TGTGCCAGCAGCTTGTTGGACAGGGGAGGAAATGAGCAGTTCTTC. As protein: CASSLLDRGGNEQFF.

This clone was seen only once. This chain uses TRBV5-1 with TRBJ2-1; 11 bases fit TRBD2. The CDR3 is 16 residues long. CDR1 is SGHRS, CDR2 YFSETQ, per germline. Trimming at V came to 2 bases and at J to 7 bases, leaving 8 bases not matched to a gene. The DNA of the CDR3 is TGCGCCAGCAGCTTATTGACTAGCGGGGATGCAAATGAGCAGTTCTTC. This codes for CASSLLTSGDANEQFF.

The CDR3 coding sequence is TGTGCCAGCAGCCCGCGACTAGCGGGGGGGGAATCAGATACGCAGTATTTT. Translation: CASSPRLAGGESDTQYF. This chain joins TRBV7-8 and TRBJ2-3; 14 positions agree with TRBD2. The V segment lost 5 bases and the J segment 4 bases; nucleotides outside the gene matches: 8. The V gene's germline CDR1 is SGHVS and CDR2 FQNEAQ. The CDR3 sequence is 17 residues long.

The chain uses TRBV10-1 and TRBJ1-2; maybe TRBD1 (5 bases). V gave up 6 bases and J gave up 4 bases, with 18 bases separating them. Germline V CDR1 and CDR2: WNHNN, SYGVQD (reference sequence). The CDR3 sequence is 15 residues long. The CDR3 DNA sequence: TGCGCCAGCAGCAACGACAGCCTCGGGCTCTATGGCTACACCTTC. It specifies CASSNDSLGLYGYTF.

V is TRBV7-9 and J is TRBJ2-3; possibly TRBD2 for D (8 bases). V was trimmed by 1 base and J by 3 bases, leaving 17 bases between them. This CDR3 is built from 17 residues. Germline V gives CDR1 SEHNR, CDR2 FQNEAQ (reference sequence). CDR3 in DNA: TGTGCCAGCAGCTTAGGACAAGCGGGGGACAGAACAGATACGCAGTATTTT. The encoded protein is CASSLGQAGDRTDTQYF.

The sample holds one count of this clone. The chain joins TRBV2 to TRBJ1-5; the D is unclear. The CDR3 contains 12 residues. Germline CDR1 and CDR2: SNHLY and FYNNEI. V gave up 6 bases and J gave up 8 bases, with 11 bases separating them. The CDR3 DNA follows: TGTGCCAGCAGATTTCAGAGGGAGCCCCAGCATTTT. This translates into CASRFQREPQHF.

In nucleotides, the CDR3 is TGTGCCAGCAGATCTACAGTGAACACTGAAGCTTTCTTT. This gives the protein CASRSTVNTEAFF. V is TRBV6-1 and J is TRBJ1-1; D is undetermined. V dropped 6 bases and J dropped 0 bases, with 8 bases sitting between them. CDR1 is MNHNS, CDR2 SASEGT, per germline. The CDR3 spans 13 residues.

This clone was seen a single time. The chain combines TRBV3-1 (or the pseudogene TRBV3-2) with TRBJ1-5; 7 nucleotides line up with TRBD1. This CDR3 has 14 amino acids. V lost 1 base and J lost 6; bases outside the gene matches: 3. Germline lookup yields CDR1 LGHDT and CDR2 YNNKEL (reference sequence). The CDR3 coding sequence is TGTGCCAGCAGCCAAGGACCAGGGGGTCAGCCCCAGCATTTT. This gives the protein CASSQGPGGQPQHF.

This clone was detected only a few times. The chain joins TRBV6-1 to TRBJ2-1; 12 bases map to TRBD2. Unmatched junction bases numbered 20, after V lost 2 bases and J lost 9 bases. The CDR3 spans 20 residues. Germline V lookup: CDR1 MNHNS, CDR2 SASEGT. Here the CDR3 reads CASSERPPSSLAGGRSEQFF. CDR3 DNA sequence: TGTGCCAGCAGTGAAAGGCCCCCCTCCAGTCTAGCGGGGGGGCGGAGTGAGCAGTTCTTC.

The chain combines TRBV7-8 with TRBJ2-1, with TRBD1 matching 7 bases. Germline-derived CDR1 and CDR2 are SGHVS and FQNEAQ. J gave up 0 bases and V 1 base, and 6 bases lay outside the gene matches. The CDR3 loop spans 17 amino acids. This chain's CDR3 is CASSLGGQFSSYNEQFF. The CDR3 DNA sequence: TGTGCCAGCAGCTTAGGGGGACAGTTCAGCTCCTACAATGAGCAGTTCTTC. The full variable domain, its missing parts supplied by reference TRBV7-8 and TRBJ2-1, is GAGVSQSPRYKVAKRGQDVALRCDPISGHVSLFWYQQALGQGPEFLTYFQNEAQLDKSGLPSDRFFAERPEGSVSTLKIQRTQQEDSAVYLCASSLGGQFSSYNEQFFGPGTRLTVL.

This chain joins TRBV6-2 or TRBV6-3 and TRBJ1-2, with D uncertain. Trimming cost V 6 bases and J 8 bases, with 16 bases left between them. CDR3 length equals 13 residues. Germline V gene data show CDR1 as MNHEY and CDR2 as SVGEGT. Here the CDR3 reads CASSRRREGGYTF. The CDR3 nucleotides read TGTGCCAGCAGCCGCCGTAGGGAGGGCGGCTACACCTTC.

In its sample, this clone was seen a few times. The CDR3 region is CASSLARAGRNSGNTIYF. Written as DNA, the CDR3 is TGTGCCAGCAGCTTAGCGAGGGCGGGACGAAACTCTGGAAACACCATATATTTT. V is TRBV7-8 and J is TRBJ1-3; D is possibly TRBD1 (5 bases). V gave up 0 bases and J gave up 0 bases, with 15 bases separating them. Looked up from germline, CDR1 is SGHVS and CDR2 is FQNEAQ. The CDR3 consists of 18 residues.

The rearrangement joins TRBV12-5 to TRBJ2-5; D remains ambiguous. Germline V CDR1 and CDR2: LGHNT, FRNRAP. CDR3 length: 12 amino acids. The V end was cut by 9 bases, the J end by 7 bases, with 15 bases between. The CDR3 sequence: CASLGPQWTQYF. The CDR3, as DNA: TGTGCTAGCCTAGGCCCCCAGTGGACCCAGTACTTC.

In its sample, this clone was seen once. The V call is TRBV28, the J call TRBJ2-7; TRBD2 agrees at 9 bases. Germline V gene lookup returns CDR1 MDHEN and CDR2 SYDVKM. The CDR3 loop spans 15 amino acids. With 1 base clipped from V and 5 bases from J, the junction kept 6 bases outside the gene matches. CDR3 nucleotide sequence: TGTGCCAGCAGTTTATTTAGCGGGGGCATCCACGAGCAGTACTTC. Its protein is CASSLFSGGIHEQYF.

CDR3 protein: CASSPRAGLNSYEQYF. CDR3 DNA sequence: TGTGCCAGCAGTCCCCGAGCGGGACTCAACTCCTACGAGCAGTACTTC. The rearrangement uses TRBV25-1 and TRBJ2-7; the match to TRBD2 covers 7 bases. V was pared by 5 bases and J by 0 bases, with 10 bases of the junction left unmatched. CDR3 length: 16 amino acids. Germline-derived CDR1 and CDR2 are MGHDK and SYGVNS.

This clone was picked up a small number of times. J is TRBJ2-1 and V is TRBV13; no clear D. Per germline, CDR1 PRHDT and CDR2 FYEKMQ (reference sequence). V was shortened by 3 bases and J by 6 bases, with 9 bases between the two germline ends. The CDR3 is 13 residues long. The CDR3 protein is CASSLAVINEQFF. The CDR3 nucleotides are TGTGCCAGCAGCTTGGCAGTCATCAATGAGCAGTTCTTC.

The chain employs TRBV11-2 and TRBJ1-2, with D maybe TRBD1 (6 bases). The germline V gene has CDR1 SGHAT and CDR2 FQNNGV. Trimming removed 4 bases at V and 3 bases at J, with 15 bases between. This CDR3 region has 15 residues. CDR3 nucleotide sequence: TGTGCCAGCAGCTCAAACGACAGGCTGCACTATGGCTACACCTTC. It specifies CASSSNDRLHYGYTF.